A single sample gave rise to the 11 T cell receptor beta chains below, sequenced in a study of T cell repertoires in cytomegalovirus infection. TCRdb passed the reads through MiXCR, listing each CDR3 protein once. The sample holds 700,000 to 950,000 distinct CDR3 sequences, approximately 30% seen once. These receptors lack a known antigen. Sequencing was performed on cultured CD8+ T cells from PBMCs, taken from culture after CMV antigen stimulation. These receptors came from a human donor in good health (CMV status not recorded). Some clones in this sample may be carry-over from other donors' samples.

This chain uses TRBV25-1 with TRBJ2-1; 14 bases line up with TRBD2. The CDR3 spans 16 residues. Germline loops: CDR1 MGHDK, CDR2 SYGVNS. V shed 2 bases, J shed 6 bases, and the junction held 3 bases outside the gene matches. CDR3 coding DNA: TGTGCCAGCAGTGAAGCGGGACTAGCGGGGGCCAATGAGCAGTTCTTC. This gives the protein CASSEAGLAGANEQFF.

This clonotype appeared a single time. The J gene is TRBJ2-7, the V gene TRBV9; no clear D gene. Germline V CDR1 and CDR2: SGDLS, YYNGEE. The CDR3 sequence is 14 residues long. V was cut by 0 bases and J by 5 bases, with 12 bases left in between. The CDR3 protein is CASSVGSGNHEQYV. The CDR3 nucleotides read TGTGCCAGCAGCGTAGGTTCAGGCAACCACGAGCAGTACGTC.

The chain employs TRBV5-6 and TRBJ1-1; 11 nucleotides match TRBD1. The V gene's germline CDR1 is SGHDT and CDR2 YYEEEE. This CDR3 has 16 amino acids. With V trimmed by 4 bases and J by 6 bases, 11 bases remained unmatched. The CDR3 loop reads CASSPLGTGGISEAFF. Here the CDR3 DNA reads TGTGCCAGCAGCCCCCTCGGGACAGGGGGAATTTCTGAAGCTTTCTTT.

The rearrangement joins TRBV6-2 or TRBV6-3 to TRBJ1-5; 8 bases fit TRBD1. Germline V gives CDR1 MNHEY, CDR2 SVGEGT. Trimming took 6 bases from V and 9 from J; bases not matched to a gene: 16. The CDR3 runs to 16 residues. The CDR3 loop is CASSHPAGTGLSPQHF. In DNA form, the CDR3 reads TGTGCCAGCAGCCACCCAGCAGGGACAGGCCTTTCGCCCCAGCATTTT.

The sample holds a few counts of this clonotype. V is TRBV4-1 and J is TRBJ1-2; D might be TRBD1 (5 bases). Trimming removed 0 bases from V and 8 bases from J, with 13 bases in between. The CDR3 contains 14 residues. Germline lookup yields CDR1 MGHRA and CDR2 YSYEKL. CDR3 in DNA: TGCGCCAGCAGCCAAGAGCCGGGGGGATACGGCTACACCTTC. Translation gives CASSQEPGGYGYTF.

This clonotype occurred a few times. The V and J genes are TRBV7-8 and TRBJ2-7; 11 bases map to TRBD1. Looked up from germline, CDR1 is SGHVS and CDR2 is FQNEAQ. Trimming took 3 bases from V and 5 from J; bases not matched to a gene: 3. This CDR3 is 14 amino acids long. For the CDR3, the DNA is TGTGCCAGCAGCTTCCGGACAGGGGGCGACGAGCAGTACTTC. Amino acid sequence: CASSFRTGGDEQYF.

This clonotype was found a few times. In DNA, the CDR3 is TGTGCCAGCAGTTGGAGGGGGGGGGCTTTGTACAATGAGCAGTTCTTC. Translated: CASSWRGGALYNEQFF. V and J are TRBV28 and TRBJ2-1; D possibly corresponds to TRBD2 (7 bases). There are 16 residues in the CDR3. V was pared by 4 bases and J by 4 bases, with 17 bases between. Per the germline V gene, CDR1 is MDHEN and CDR2 is SYDVKM.

The chain carries TRBV29-1 and TRBJ2-2; a possible D gene is TRBD1 (5 bases). V lost 5 bases, J lost 2 bases, and 9 bases lay in between. The CDR3 sequence is 13 residues long. Germline V lookup: CDR1 SQVTM, CDR2 ANQGSEA. CDR3 sequence (DNA): TGCAGCGTTAGTAGGGGAAACACCGGGGAGCTGTTTTTT. Its translation: CSVSRGNTGELFF.

The gene calls are TRBV29-1 and TRBJ2-1; TRBD2 matches at 8 bases. Trimming at V came to 0 bases and at J to 1 base, leaving 11 bases not matched to a gene. The CDR3 is 18 amino acids. CDR1 is SQVTM, CDR2 ANQGSEA, per germline. Written as DNA, the CDR3 is TGCAGCGTTGAAGATGGGATTATAGCGGGGAAATCCTACAATGAGCAGTTCTTC. This sequence encodes CSVEDGIIAGKSYNEQFF.

V is TRBV15 and J is TRBJ2-5; 8 nucleotides line up with TRBD2. Germline V gene lookup returns CDR1 LNHNV and CDR2 YYDKDF (reference sequence). V shed 4 bases, J shed 5 bases, and the junction held 12 bases outside the gene matches. The CDR3 sequence is 16 residues long. CDR3 amino acids: CATSKSIGGADETQYF. CDR3 sequence (DNA): TGTGCCACCAGCAAGTCTATCGGGGGGGCCGATGAGACCCAGTACTTC. Full variable domain (remainder filled in from reference TRBV15 and TRBJ2-5): DAMVIQNPRYQVTQFGKPVTLSCSQTLNHNVMYWYQQKSSQAPKLLFHYYDKDFNNEADTPDNFQSRRPNTSFCFLDIRSPGLGDTAMYLCATSKSIGGADETQYFGPGTRLLVL.

This chain links TRBV13 with TRBJ2-7, with D hard to call. The CDR3 is 15 amino acids. Germline V gene data show CDR1 as PRHDT and CDR2 as FYEKMQ (reference sequence). Trimming pared 4 bases from V and 1 base from J, leaving 14 bases between. In DNA form, the CDR3 reads TGTGCCAGCAGCTGGCGGACGGTCGAATCCTACGAGCAGTACTTC. This sequence encodes CASSWRTVESYEQYF.